One sample yielded the 11 T cell receptor beta chains listed below, sequenced in a study of blood T cell repertoires in COVID-19. The table came from immunoSEQ multiplex PCR; TCRdb's copy has only in-frame clones and leaves some out. The table has around 80,000 clones, about 70% seen once. The specimen sequenced was peripheral blood. The receptors stem from a man aged 45 to 65 with active or convalescent COVID-19.

The chain combines TRBV19 with TRBJ2-1, with 8 bases matching TRBD2. This CDR3 has 16 residues. In germline, CDR1 is LNHDA, CDR2 SQIVND (reference sequence). Germline trimming cut 3 bases from V and 2 bases from J; bases unmatched to any gene: 6. CDR3 amino acids: CASSIGSGGPYNEQFF. CDR3 bases: TGTGCCAGTAGTATTGGGAGCGGGGGACCCTACAATGAGCAGTTCTTC. Filled out from reference TRBV19 and TRBJ2-1, the complete variable domain reads DGGITQSPKYLFRKEGQNVTLSCEQNLNHDAMYWYRQDPGQGLRLIYYSQIVNDFQKGDIAEGYSVSREKKESFPLTVTSAQKNPTAFYLCASSIGSGGPYNEQFFGPGTRLTVL.

This chain links TRBV7-2 with TRBJ2-1; TRBD1 matches 7 bases. From germline, CDR1 is SGHTA and CDR2 FQGNSA. The CDR3 contains 17 residues. V lost 4 bases to trimming and J lost 1 base; unmatched junction nucleotides: 10. For the CDR3, the DNA is TGTGCCAGCAGCTCAAACAGGGGCCGATATTCCTACAATGAGCAGTTCTTC. It specifies CASSSNRGRYSYNEQFF.

V gene TRBV25-1 combines with J gene TRBJ1-1; tentative D call: TRBD1 (5 bases). V lost 5 bases to trimming and J lost 4 bases, with 14 bases between them. Germline lookup yields CDR1 MGHDK and CDR2 SYGVNS. This CDR3 comprises 14 residues. CDR3 nucleotide sequence: TGTGCCAGCAGTTACTTCGGGGGAAGCACTGAAGCTTTCTTT. Translation gives CASSYFGGSTEAFF.

V and J are TRBV7-9 and TRBJ2-3, with 7 bases fitting TRBD1. The J segment lost 2 bases and the V segment lost 5 bases, leaving 7 bases of the junction unmatched. CDR3 size: 15 residues. Germline V gene sequence: CDR1 SEHNR, CDR2 FQNEAQ (reference sequence). Written as DNA, the CDR3 is TGTGCCAGCAGCGTAACAGGGGAACTCACAGATACGCAGTATTTT. Protein sequence: CASSVTGELTDTQYF. Complete variable domain (other parts from reference TRBV7-9 and TRBJ2-3): DTGVSQNPRHKITKRGQNVTFRCDPISEHNRLYWYRQTLGQGPEFLTYFQNEAQLEKSRLLSDRFSAERPKGSFSTLEIQRTEQGDSAMYLCASSVTGELTDTQYFGPGTRLTVL.

The CDR3 DNA sequence: TGTGCCAGCAGCGTACGCCCGGGAACTAGCACAGATACGCAGTATTTT. Translated, it gives CASSVRPGTSTDTQYF. The chain uses TRBV9 and TRBJ2-3, with D possibly TRBD2 on 5 matching bases. The V gene's germline CDR1 is SGDLS and CDR2 YYNGEE. The V end lost 1 base, the J end lost 0 bases, and 12 bases lay between the germline ends. The CDR3 has 16 residues.

J is TRBJ1-6 and V is TRBV18; D is undetermined. There are 15 residues in the CDR3. Trimming left V 1 base short and J 8 bases short, with 12 bases between. From germline, CDR1 is KGHSH and CDR2 LQKENI. CDR3 sequence (DNA): TGTGCCAGCTCACCACGACGGGAGTTCGATTCACCCCTCCACTTT. This translates into CASSPRREFDSPLHF.

V usage is TRBV28 and J usage is TRBJ1-2; D may be TRBD1 (6 bases). Trimming cost V 2 bases and J 8 bases, with 15 bases left between them. The CDR3 spans 14 residues. The V gene's germline CDR1 is MDHEN and CDR2 SYDVKM. CDR3 DNA: TGTGCCAGCAGTTTAGGGCCAGGGGCGCCAGGCTACACCTTC. It is translated as CASSLGPGAPGYTF.

J is TRBJ1-2 and V is TRBV6-2 or TRBV6-3; the D gene is possibly TRBD1 (6 bases). The CDR3 loop spans 12 amino acids. The V gene lost 4 bases and the J gene lost 3 bases, with 6 bases spanning the gap. CDR1 is MNHEY, CDR2 SVGEGT, per germline. The CDR3 region is CASSWTDYGYTF. In nucleotides, the CDR3 is TGTGCCAGCAGTTGGACAGACTATGGCTACACCTTC.

V is TRBV4-3 and J is TRBJ1-2; D ambiguous. The V and J ends lost 2 bases and 6 bases respectively, with 7 bases between them. The CDR3 has 12 residues. The germline CDR1 and CDR2 sequences are LGHNA and YSLEER. The CDR3 bases are TGCGCCAGCAGCCAATCCGGGGATGGCTACACCTTC. Translating it yields CASSQSGDGYTF.

The DNA for the CDR3 is TGTGCCAGCAGCTTAGTTCGCGGGGGGGCACACAATGAGCAGTTCTTC. Amino acid sequence: CASSLVRGGAHNEQFF. This chain uses TRBV7-8 with TRBJ2-1; 9 bases map to TRBD2. Germline trimming cut 1 base from V and 5 bases from J; bases unmatched to any gene: 6. The CDR3 extends over 16 amino acids. CDR1 and CDR2 (germline): SGHVS, FQNEAQ.

The chain recombines TRBV20-1 with TRBJ1-1; maybe TRBD1 (5 bases). Germline V gives CDR1 DFQATT, CDR2 SNEGSKA (reference sequence). V lost 0 bases and J 10 bases, leaving 9 bases between the germline ends. The CDR3 spans 11 residues. This chain's CDR3 is CSARESGVAFF. The CDR3 nucleotides read TGCAGTGCTAGAGAATCGGGGGTAGCTTTCTTT.